The sequence of this T cell receptor beta chain was determined in a study of metastatic and nonmetastatic thyroid tumors. This clone is large (0.1 to 1%). There were no patients who had received any treatment before thyroid surgery. TCRdb re-called the PCR reads through MiXCR. The table records fewer than 20,000 clones, about 19% of them present only once. V shed 5 bases and J 4 bases; nucleotides not matched to a gene: 6. The CDR3 loop spans 15 amino acids. Germline values: CDR1 MNHNS, CDR2 SASEGT. The rearrangement joins TRBV6-1 to TRBJ1-2, with 11 bases aligning to TRBD1. The sequenced material came from tumor tissue. This receptor was taken from a female donor with papillary thyroid cancer or a benign thyroid nodule (not recorded which). Some clones in this sample may be carry-over from other donors' samples. CDR3: CASSTGTGGGYGYTF. CDR3 coding DNA: TGTGCCAGCAGTACCGGGACAGGGGGAGGCTATGGCTACACCTTC.